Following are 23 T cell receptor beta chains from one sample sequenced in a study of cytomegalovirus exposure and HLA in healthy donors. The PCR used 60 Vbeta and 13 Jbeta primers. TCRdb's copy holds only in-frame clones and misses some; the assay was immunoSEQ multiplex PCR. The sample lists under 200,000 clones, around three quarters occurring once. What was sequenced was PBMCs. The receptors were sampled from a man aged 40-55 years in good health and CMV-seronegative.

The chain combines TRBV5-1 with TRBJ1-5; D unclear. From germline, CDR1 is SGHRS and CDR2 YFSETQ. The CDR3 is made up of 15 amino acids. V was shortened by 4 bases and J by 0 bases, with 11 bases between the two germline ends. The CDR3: CASSPIKASNQPQHF. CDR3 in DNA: TGCGCCAGCAGCCCGATCAAAGCTAGCAATCAGCCCCAGCATTTT.

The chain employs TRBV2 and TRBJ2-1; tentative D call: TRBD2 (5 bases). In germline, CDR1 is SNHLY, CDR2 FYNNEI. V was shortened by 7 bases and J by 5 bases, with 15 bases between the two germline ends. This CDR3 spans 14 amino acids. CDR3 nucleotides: TGTGCCAGCATTTCAACCCGAGGGAACAATGAGCAGTTCTTC. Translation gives CASISTRGNNEQFF.

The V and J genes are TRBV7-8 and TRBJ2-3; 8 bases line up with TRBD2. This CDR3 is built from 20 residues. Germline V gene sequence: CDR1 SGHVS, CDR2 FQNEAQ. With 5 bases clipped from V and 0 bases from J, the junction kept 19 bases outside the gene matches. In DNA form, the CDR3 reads TGTGCCAGCAGCCCTCACCGGGCGTTACTAGCGGAAACTAGCACAGATACGCAGTATTTT. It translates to CASSPHRALLAETSTDTQYF. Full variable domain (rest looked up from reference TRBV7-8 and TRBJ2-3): GAGVSQSPRYKVAKRGQDVALRCDPISGHVSLFWYQQALGQGPEFLTYFQNEAQLDKSGLPSDRFFAERPEGSVSTLKIQRTQQEDSAVYLCASSPHRALLAETSTDTQYFGPGTRLTVL.

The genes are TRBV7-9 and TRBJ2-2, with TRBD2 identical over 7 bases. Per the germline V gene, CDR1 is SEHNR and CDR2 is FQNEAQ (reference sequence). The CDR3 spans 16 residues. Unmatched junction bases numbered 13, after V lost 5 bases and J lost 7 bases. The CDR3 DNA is TGTGCCAGCAGCCCCTCGGGAGGAAGGATGGTCGGGGAGCTGTTTTTT. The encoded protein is CASSPSGGRMVGELFF.

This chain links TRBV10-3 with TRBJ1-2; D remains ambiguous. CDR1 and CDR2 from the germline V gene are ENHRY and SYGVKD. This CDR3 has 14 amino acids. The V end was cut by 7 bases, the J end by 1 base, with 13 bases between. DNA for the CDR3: TGTGCCATCACCGAGGGCCCTATTAACTATGGCTACACCTTC. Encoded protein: CAITEGPINYGYTF.

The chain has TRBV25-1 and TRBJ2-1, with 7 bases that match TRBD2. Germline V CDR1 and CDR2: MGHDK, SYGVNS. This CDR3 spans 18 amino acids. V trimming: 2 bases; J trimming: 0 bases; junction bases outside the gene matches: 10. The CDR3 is CASSERGGKADSYNEQFF. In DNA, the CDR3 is TGTGCCAGCAGTGAACGGGGAGGGAAAGCGGACTCCTACAATGAGCAGTTCTTC.

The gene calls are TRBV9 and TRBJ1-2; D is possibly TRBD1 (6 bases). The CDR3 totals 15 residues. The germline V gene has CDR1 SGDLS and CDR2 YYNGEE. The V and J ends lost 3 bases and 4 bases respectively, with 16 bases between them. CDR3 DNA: TGTGCCAGCAGCGCCGGGACATTAAACGCCTATGGCTACACCTTC. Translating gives CASSAGTLNAYGYTF.

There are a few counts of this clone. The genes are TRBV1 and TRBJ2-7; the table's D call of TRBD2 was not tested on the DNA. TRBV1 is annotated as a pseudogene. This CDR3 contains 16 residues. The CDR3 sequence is CTSSRTSGTSFYEQYF. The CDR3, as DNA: TGCACCAGCAGTCGCACTTCCGGGACTAGCTTCTACGAGCAGTACTTC.

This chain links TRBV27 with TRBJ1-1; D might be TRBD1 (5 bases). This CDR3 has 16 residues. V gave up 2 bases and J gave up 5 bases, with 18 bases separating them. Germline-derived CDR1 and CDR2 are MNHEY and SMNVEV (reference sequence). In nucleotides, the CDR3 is TGTGCCAGCAGTTTAGCCCCCTTTCCAGGGCGAACTGAAGCTTTCTTT. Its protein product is CASSLAPFPGRTEAFF.

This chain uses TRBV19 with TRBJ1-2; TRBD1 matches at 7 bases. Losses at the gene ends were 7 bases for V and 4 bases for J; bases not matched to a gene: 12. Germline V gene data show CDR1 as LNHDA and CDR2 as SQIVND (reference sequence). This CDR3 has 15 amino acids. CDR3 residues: CASTPGGLGIYGYTF. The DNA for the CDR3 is TGTGCCAGTACCCCAGGGGGGTTGGGGATCTATGGCTACACCTTC. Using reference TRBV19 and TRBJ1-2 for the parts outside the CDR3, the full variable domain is DGGITQSPKYLFRKEGQNVTLSCEQNLNHDAMYWYRQDPGQGLRLIYYSQIVNDFQKGDIAEGYSVSREKKESFPLTVTSAQKNPTAFYLCASTPGGLGIYGYTFGSGTRLTVV.

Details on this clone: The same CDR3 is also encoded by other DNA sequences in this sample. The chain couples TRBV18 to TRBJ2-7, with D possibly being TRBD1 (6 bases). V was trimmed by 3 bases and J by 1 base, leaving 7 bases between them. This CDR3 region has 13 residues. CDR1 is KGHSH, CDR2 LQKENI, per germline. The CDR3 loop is CASSPGQSYEQYV. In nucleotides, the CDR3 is TGTGCCAGCTCACCGGGACAATCCTACGAGCAGTACGTC.

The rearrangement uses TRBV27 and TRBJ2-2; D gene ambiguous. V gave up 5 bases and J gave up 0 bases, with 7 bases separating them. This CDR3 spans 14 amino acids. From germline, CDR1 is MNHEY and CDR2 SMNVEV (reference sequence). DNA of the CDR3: TGTGCCAGCAGTAGCCTCTCGAACACCGGGGAGCTGTTTTTT. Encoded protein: CASSSLSNTGELFF.

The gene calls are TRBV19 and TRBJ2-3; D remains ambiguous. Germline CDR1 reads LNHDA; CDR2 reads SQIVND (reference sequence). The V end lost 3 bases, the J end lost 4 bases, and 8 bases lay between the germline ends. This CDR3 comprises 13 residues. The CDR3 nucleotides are TGTGCCAGTAGTATGCGCCGCTCAGATACGCAGTATTTT. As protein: CASSMRRSDTQYF.

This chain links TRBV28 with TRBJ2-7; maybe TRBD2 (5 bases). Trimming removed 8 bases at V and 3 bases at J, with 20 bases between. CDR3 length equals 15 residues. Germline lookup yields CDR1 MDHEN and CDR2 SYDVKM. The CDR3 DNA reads TGTGCCAGCTGCCGCCTAAGGGAGTTTTGCTACGAGCAGTACTTC. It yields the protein CASCRLREFCYEQYF.

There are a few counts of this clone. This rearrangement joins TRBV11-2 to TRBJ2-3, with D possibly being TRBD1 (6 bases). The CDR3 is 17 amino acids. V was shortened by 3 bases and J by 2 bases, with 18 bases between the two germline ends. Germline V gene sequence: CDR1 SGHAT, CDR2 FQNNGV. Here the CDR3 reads CASSLGATRAPTDTQYF. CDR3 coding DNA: TGTGCCAGCAGCTTGGGGGCCACTAGGGCCCCCACAGATACGCAGTATTTT.

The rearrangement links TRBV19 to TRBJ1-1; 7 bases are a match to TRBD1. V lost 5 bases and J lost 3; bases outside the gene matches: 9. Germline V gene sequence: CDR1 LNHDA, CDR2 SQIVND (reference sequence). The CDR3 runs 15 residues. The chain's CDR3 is CASSSNRGVDTEAFF. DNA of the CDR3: TGTGCCAGTAGTTCCAACAGGGGAGTCGACACTGAAGCTTTCTTT.

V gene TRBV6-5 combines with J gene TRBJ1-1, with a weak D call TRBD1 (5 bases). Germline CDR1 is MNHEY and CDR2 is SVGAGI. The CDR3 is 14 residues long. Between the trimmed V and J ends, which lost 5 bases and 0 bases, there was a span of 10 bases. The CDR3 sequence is CASSATEMNTEAFF. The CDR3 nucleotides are TGTGCCAGCAGTGCGACAGAGATGAACACTGAAGCTTTCTTT.

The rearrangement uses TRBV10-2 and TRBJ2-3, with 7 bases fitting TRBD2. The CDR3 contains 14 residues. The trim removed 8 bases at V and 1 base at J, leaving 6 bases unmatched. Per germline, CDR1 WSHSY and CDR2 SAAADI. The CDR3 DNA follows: TGCGCCAGCGGCAGCACTAGCGGCACAGATACGCAGTATTTT. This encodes CASGSTSGTDTQYF.

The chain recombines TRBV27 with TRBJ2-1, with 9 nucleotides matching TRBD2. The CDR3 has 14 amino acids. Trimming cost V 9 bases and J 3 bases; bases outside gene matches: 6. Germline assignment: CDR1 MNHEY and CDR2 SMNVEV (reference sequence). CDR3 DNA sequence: TGTGCCAGTGGGGAACTAGCGGGCTACAATGAGCAGTTCTTC. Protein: CASGELAGYNEQFF.

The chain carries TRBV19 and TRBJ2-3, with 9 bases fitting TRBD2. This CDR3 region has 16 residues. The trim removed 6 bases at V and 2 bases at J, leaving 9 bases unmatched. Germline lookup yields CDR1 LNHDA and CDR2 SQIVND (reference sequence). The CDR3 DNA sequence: TGTGCCAGTAGGGCTAGCGGGATAACACACACAGATACGCAGTATTTT. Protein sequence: CASRASGITHTDTQYF.

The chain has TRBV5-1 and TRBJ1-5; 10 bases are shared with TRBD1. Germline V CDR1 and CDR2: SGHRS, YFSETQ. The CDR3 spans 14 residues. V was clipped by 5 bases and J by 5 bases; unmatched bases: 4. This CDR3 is CASSPTGGDQPQHF. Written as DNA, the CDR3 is TGCGCCAGCAGTCCGACAGGGGGCGATCAGCCCCAGCATTTT.

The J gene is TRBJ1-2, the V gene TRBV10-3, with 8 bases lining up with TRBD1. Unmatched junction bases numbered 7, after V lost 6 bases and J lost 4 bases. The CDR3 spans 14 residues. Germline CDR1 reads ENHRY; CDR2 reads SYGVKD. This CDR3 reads CAISQDRDSYGYTF. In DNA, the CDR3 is TGTGCCATCAGCCAGGACAGGGACTCCTATGGCTACACCTTC.

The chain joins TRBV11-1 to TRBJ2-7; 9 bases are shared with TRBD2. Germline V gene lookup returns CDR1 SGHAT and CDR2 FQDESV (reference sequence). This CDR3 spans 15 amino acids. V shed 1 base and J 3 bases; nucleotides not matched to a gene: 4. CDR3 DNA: TGTGCCAGCAGCTTAGGGGCTAGCGGGAACTACGAGCAGTACTTC. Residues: CASSLGASGNYEQYF.